These 3 T cell receptor beta chains were all obtained from the same sample, sequenced in a study of blood T cell repertoires in COVID-19. Assay used: immunoSEQ multiplex PCR; TCRdb lists only in-frame clones, some missing. The data contain about 270,000 clones, about 91% of them singletons. The sample taken for sequencing was PBMCs or T cells enriched from blood (not recorded which). The receptors here all came from a man aged 35 to 55 who had been exposed to COVID-19.

The chain links TRBV5-1 to TRBJ2-5; the match to TRBD1 covers 8 bases. Trimming cost V 7 bases and J 5 bases; bases outside gene matches: 4. Germline V lookup: CDR1 SGHRS, CDR2 YFSETQ. The CDR3 has 12 amino acids. CDR3 sequence reads: CASQRTGETQYF. CDR3 DNA: TGCGCCAGCCAACGGACAGGGGAGACCCAGTACTTC.

The chain links TRBV11-3 to TRBJ1-2, with 8 bases fitting TRBD1. The V and J ends lost 1 base and 4 bases, in that order; junction bases with no gene match: 14. Germline V gene data show CDR1 as SGHNT and CDR2 as YENEEA. This CDR3 contains 18 residues. CDR3 coding DNA: TGTGCCAGCAGCTTAGGAGGGACAGGCCCCCTCACCTTCTATGGCTACACCTTC. Translated: CASSLGGTGPLTFYGYTF. Combining the CDR3 with reference TRBV11-3 and TRBJ1-2 gives the whole variable domain EAGVVQSPRYKIIEKKQPVAFWCNPISGHNTLYWYLQNLGQGPELLIRYENEEAVDDSQLPKDRFSAERLKGVDSTLKIQPAELGDSAVYLCASSLGGTGPLTFYGYTFGSGTRLTVV.

The chain couples TRBV6-6 to TRBJ2-5; 7 positions agree with TRBD1. Germline CDR1 MNHNY, CDR2 SVGAGI (reference sequence). This CDR3 has 14 residues. The V and J ends lost 0 bases and 5 bases, in that order; junction bases with no gene match: 3. The CDR3 DNA reads as TGTGCCAGCAGTTACTCTGGCAGGGGGGAGACCCAGTACTTC. The encoded protein is CASSYSGRGETQYF.